The rows below give T cell receptor beta chains drawn from one sample of a study of blood T cell repertoires in COVID-19. Sequencing used immunoSEQ multiplex PCR; TCRdb keeps in-frame clones, though not all of them. Of 150,000 to 200,000 clones listed, 88% are singletons. Sequencing input: peripheral blood. The receptors were sampled from a human donor in a cohort sampled during active COVID-19. CDR3s include the opening cysteine and the closing phenylalanine or tryptophan. The D gene is left open where the match is weak. The size of a clone is reported for some rows only, either as once, few or many, or as a class for expanded clones.

cdr3_nt: TGTGCCAGCAGCCCATTTACAGGGATCGACTATGGCTACACCTTC
cdr3_aa: CASSPFTGIDYGYTF
d_call: .
v_call: TRBV4-2
clone_size: .
j_call: TRBJ1-2

cdr3_nt: TGCGCCAGCAGCCCCCGCCCCCCGGGACAGGTTTTCGGGGCAGGGTATCAGCCCCAGCATTTT
cdr3_aa: CASSPRPPGQVFGAGYQPQHF
d_call: TRBD1
v_call: TRBV4-1
clone_size: once
j_call: TRBJ1-5

cdr3_nt: TGTGCCAGCAGAACAGGGCACTATGGCTACACCTTC
cdr3_aa: CASRTGHYGYTF
d_call: .
v_call: TRBV6-5
clone_size: .
j_call: TRBJ1-2

cdr3_nt: TGTGCCAGCAGCTTGGATATCGAGGACACCATATATTTT
cdr3_aa: CASSLDIEDTIYF
d_call: .
v_call: TRBV5-4
clone_size: once
j_call: TRBJ1-3

cdr3_nt: TGCAGCGTTGGCAGGGGGGACTATGGCTACACCTTC
cdr3_aa: CSVGRGDYGYTF
d_call: TRBD1
v_call: TRBV29-1
clone_size: .
j_call: TRBJ1-2

cdr3_nt: TGTGCCAGCAGTGACGACAGCTCCTATAATTCACCCCTCCACTTT
cdr3_aa: CASSDDSSYNSPLHF
d_call: .
v_call: TRBV6-1
clone_size: .
j_call: TRBJ1-6

cdr3_nt: TGCGCCAGCAGTGCAGCTAGAACAGGGTTGACTGAAGCTTTCTTT
cdr3_aa: CASSAARTGLTEAFF
d_call: .
v_call: TRBV10-2
clone_size: .
j_call: TRBJ1-1

cdr3_nt: TGTGCCAGCAGTTTCAGGGTGGAAAAACTGTTTTTT
cdr3_aa: CASSFRVEKLFF
d_call: .
v_call: TRBV12-3/TRBV12-4
clone_size: once
j_call: TRBJ1-4

cdr3_nt: TGTGCCAGCAGCTCCGGGACAGGGGTCTACGAGCAGTACTTC
cdr3_aa: CASSSGTGVYEQYF
d_call: TRBD1
v_call: TRBV2
clone_size: .
j_call: TRBJ2-7

cdr3_nt: TGCGCCAGCATGTGGGGGACTAGCGGGAGGGCCACTCAAGAGACCCAGTACTTC
cdr3_aa: CASMWGTSGRATQETQYF
d_call: TRBD2
v_call: TRBV10-2
clone_size: .
j_call: TRBJ2-5

cdr3_nt: TGCGCCAGCAGCGCCAGGAGGACAGGCGAGACTGAAGCTTTCTTT
cdr3_aa: CASSARRTGETEAFF
d_call: TRBD1
v_call: TRBV10-1
clone_size: few
j_call: TRBJ1-1

cdr3_nt: TGCGCCAGCAGCAAAACAGGGGATTTGGCTGGCTACACCTTC
cdr3_aa: CASSKTGDLAGYTF
d_call: TRBD1
v_call: TRBV5-1
clone_size: .
j_call: TRBJ1-2

cdr3_nt: TGTGCCAGCAGCCCTCGGACAGGACTAGATACGCAGTATTTT
cdr3_aa: CASSPRTGLDTQYF
d_call: TRBD1
v_call: TRBV7-8
clone_size: .
j_call: TRBJ2-3

cdr3_nt: TGTGCCTGGAACCCAGGGATGGAGTATGGCTACACCTTC
cdr3_aa: CAWNPGMEYGYTF
d_call: .
v_call: TRBV30
clone_size: once
j_call: TRBJ1-2

cdr3_nt: TGTGCCAGCAGTTCACCTGCAGGGTCGTATGGCAAAAACATTCAGTACTTC
cdr3_aa: CASSSPAGSYGKNIQYF
d_call: .
v_call: TRBV27
clone_size: few
j_call: TRBJ2-4

cdr3_nt: TGTGCCAGCAGTTTATCGGGAGCTTGGGATGAGCAGTTCTTC
cdr3_aa: CASSLSGAWDEQFF
d_call: .
v_call: TRBV6-5
clone_size: .
j_call: TRBJ2-1

cdr3_nt: TGTGCCAGTAGTATACGGGGACTAGCGGGAGTCTCCGAGCAGTACTTC
cdr3_aa: CASSIRGLAGVSEQYF
d_call: TRBD2
v_call: TRBV19
clone_size: .
j_call: TRBJ2-7

cdr3_nt: TGTGCCAGCAGACGACTAGGATTGAGCACAGATACGCAGTATTTT
cdr3_aa: CASRRLGLSTDTQYF
d_call: .
v_call: TRBV11-2
clone_size: .
j_call: TRBJ2-3

cdr3_nt: TGTGCCAGCAGTTACTGGGGTCGCGTCGAGGGTGGCTACACCTTC
cdr3_aa: CASSYWGRVEGGYTF
d_call: .
v_call: TRBV6-2/TRBV6-3
clone_size: few
j_call: TRBJ1-2

cdr3_nt: TGTGCCAGCTCACCACCGCCCGGACAGGTGCTTTACGAGCAGTACTTC
cdr3_aa: CASSPPPGQVLYEQYF
d_call: TRBD1
v_call: TRBV18
clone_size: once
j_call: TRBJ2-7

cdr3_nt: TGCAGCGTTGAAGATCAGAAGCCGGGACAGGGTGTCACCGGGGAGCTGTTTTTT
cdr3_aa: CSVEDQKPGQGVTGELFF
d_call: TRBD1
v_call: TRBV29-1
clone_size: .
j_call: TRBJ2-2

cdr3_nt: TGTGCCAGCAGCTTAAGCGCAGGGGGCTATTTCTTT
cdr3_aa: CASSLSAGGYFF
d_call: TRBD1
v_call: TRBV7-9
clone_size: few
j_call: TRBJ1-1

cdr3_nt: TGTGCCAGCAGCTATACAGGCAATCAGCCCCAGCATTTT
cdr3_aa: CASSYTGNQPQHF
d_call: .
v_call: TRBV7-2
clone_size: .
j_call: TRBJ1-5

cdr3_nt: TGTGCCAGCAAAATACAACTAGCGGGAGACCGTAATGAGCAGTTCTTC
cdr3_aa: CASKIQLAGDRNEQFF
d_call: TRBD2
v_call: TRBV5-4
clone_size: .
j_call: TRBJ2-1

cdr3_nt: TGTGCCAGCAGCTTGGTTTGGGGGTCGGGGGGCTCTGGAAACACCATATATTTT
cdr3_aa: CASSLVWGSGGSGNTIYF
d_call: .
v_call: TRBV5-4
clone_size: .
j_call: TRBJ1-3

cdr3_nt: TGTGCCACCTCCGCCCCCGACAGGGTCGGCAATCAGCCCCAGCATTTT
cdr3_aa: CATSAPDRVGNQPQHF
d_call: TRBD1
v_call: TRBV15
clone_size: .
j_call: TRBJ1-5

cdr3_nt: TGCGCCTGGGGGTTGGTGGCGGGAGCTGAAGAGACCCAGTACTTC
cdr3_aa: CAWGLVAGAEETQYF
d_call: TRBD2
v_call: TRBV10-1
clone_size: .
j_call: TRBJ2-5

cdr3_nt: TGTGCCAGCAGTGAGGGGGGACGGGGAGAAAAACTGTTTTTT
cdr3_aa: CASSEGGRGEKLFF
d_call: .
v_call: TRBV2
clone_size: .
j_call: TRBJ1-4

cdr3_nt: TGCGCCAGCAGCGTATATCCCGGGACTAGCGGGAGCTACGAGCAGTACTTC
cdr3_aa: CASSVYPGTSGSYEQYF
d_call: TRBD2
v_call: TRBV5-1
clone_size: .
j_call: TRBJ2-7

cdr3_nt: TGTGCTAGTGGTTTGGCACAGGGGCCGGGCACAGATACGCAGTATTTT
cdr3_aa: CASGLAQGPGTDTQYF
d_call: TRBD1
v_call: TRBV12-5
clone_size: .
j_call: TRBJ2-3